The source of this T cell receptor (beta chain) is a study of blood T cells in healthy people across ages. Then a second PCR, running roughly 7 to 11 cycles, was carried out with a sample-barcoded 5' primer and a J-beta primer mix. TCRdb re-derived calls from the 5' RACE reads in MiXCR, one entry per CDR3 protein. The data show 700,000 to 850,000 distinct CDR3 sequences, with 35% to 40% seen just once and around 13% held by the top ten. This clonotype was observed a handful of times. Germline V gene sequence: CDR1 SEHNR, CDR2 FQNEAQ (reference sequence). Trimming removed 5 bases at V and 11 bases at J, with 30 bases between. CDR3 size: 17 residues.

The TCR sequence derives from a man between 18 and 35 years old in good health. The V gene is TRBV7-9, the J gene TRBJ2-5; the D gene is possibly TRBD2 (5 bases). Sequencing was done on a sample of blood. The DNA of the CDR3 is TGTGCCAGCAGCCCCGGTTCCGGGATCGTATCCCACAATGAGCAGTACTTC. As protein: CASSPGSGIVSHNEQYF.